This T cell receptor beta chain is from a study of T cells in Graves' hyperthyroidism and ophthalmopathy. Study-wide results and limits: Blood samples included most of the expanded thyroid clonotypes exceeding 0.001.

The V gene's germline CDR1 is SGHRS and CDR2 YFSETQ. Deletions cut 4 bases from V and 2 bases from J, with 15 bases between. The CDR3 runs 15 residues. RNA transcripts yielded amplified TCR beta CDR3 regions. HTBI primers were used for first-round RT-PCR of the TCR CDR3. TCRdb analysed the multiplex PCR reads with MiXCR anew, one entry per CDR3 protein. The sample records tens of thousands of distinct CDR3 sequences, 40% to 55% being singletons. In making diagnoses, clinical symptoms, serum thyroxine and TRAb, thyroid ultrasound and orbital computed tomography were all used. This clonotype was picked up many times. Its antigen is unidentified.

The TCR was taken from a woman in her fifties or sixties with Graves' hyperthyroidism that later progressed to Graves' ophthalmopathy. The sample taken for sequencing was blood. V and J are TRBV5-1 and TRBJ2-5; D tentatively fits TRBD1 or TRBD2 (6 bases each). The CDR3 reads CASSQLGGAQETQYF. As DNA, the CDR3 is TGCGCCAGCAGCCAGCTCGGGGGCGCACAAGAGACCCAGTACTTC.